The clone carrying this T cell receptor beta chain was found a few times. Its matching antigen is unknown. TCRdb passed the RT-PCR reads through MiXCR, listing each CDR3 protein once. This table holds around 710,000 distinct CDR3 sequences, roughly 14% found once. The data derive from a study of response to subunit inactivated influenza vaccine. Study-wide results and caveats: Only a handful of new T cells, the authors suggested, are recruited with each seasonal influenza vaccination.

V lost 5 bases and J 2 bases, leaving 12 bases between the germline ends. Germline CDR1 and CDR2: MNHEY and SVGAGI. This CDR3 has 14 residues. The sample consisted of PBMCs from blood, taken roughly 15 days before vaccination. The source of this sequence is a man aged 50 or older who received an inactivated influenza vaccine. The V gene is TRBV6-5, the J gene TRBJ1-2, with no clear D. The DNA of the CDR3 is TGTGCCAGCAGTGAGTCGAGAGAGAACTATGGCTACACCTTC. This sequence encodes CASSESRENYGYTF.